The rows below give T cell receptor beta chains drawn from one sample of a study of blood T cells in healthy people across ages. TCRdb re-called the 5' RACE reads through MiXCR, storing one row per CDR3 protein. The sample consists of over 1,500,000 distinct CDR3 sequences, more than 35% of them appearing once. Sequencing input: blood. Receptor source: a human donor in good health. The CDR3 runs from the conserved cysteine through the conserved F or W. Fields, in order: V gene, D gene, clone size, J gene, CDR3 DNA, CDR3 protein. The D gene is left open where the match is weak. The size field is filled for only some rows; it gives once, few, many or a size class.

v_gene: TRBV7-2
d_gene: TRBD2
abundance: NA
j_gene: TRBJ2-3
CDR3nt: TGTGCCAGCAGCCGTTCAGCGGGGACCCGACTAGATACGCAGTATTTT
CDR3aa: CASSRSAGTRLDTQYF

v_gene: TRBV27
d_gene: NA
abundance: NA
j_gene: TRBJ2-1
CDR3nt: TGTGCCAGCAGTTACGGGGGCCTCTCCTACAATGAGCAGTTCTTC
CDR3aa: CASSYGGLSYNEQFF

v_gene: TRBV7-2
d_gene: TRBD1
abundance: NA
j_gene: TRBJ1-1
CDR3nt: TGTGCCAGCAGCGTACCCGGGACAGGGAACACTGAAGCTTTCTTT
CDR3aa: CASSVPGTGNTEAFF

v_gene: TRBV24-1
d_gene: TRBD2
abundance: NA
j_gene: TRBJ2-1
CDR3nt: TGTGCCACCAGTGAGATGCTAGCGGGGAGGGGGAATGAGCAGTTCTTC
CDR3aa: CATSEMLAGRGNEQFF

v_gene: TRBV7-2
d_gene: TRBD1
abundance: few
j_gene: TRBJ2-1
CDR3nt: TGTGCCAGCAGCTCCTCTAACAGGGGGCCTAGGCAGTTCTTC
CDR3aa: CASSSSNRGPRQFF

v_gene: TRBV12-3/TRBV12-4
d_gene: TRBD2
abundance: NA
j_gene: TRBJ2-1
CDR3nt: TGTGCCAGCAGTTTAGGACTAGCGGGGACTCAGTTCTTC
CDR3aa: CASSLGLAGTQFF

v_gene: TRBV6-6
d_gene: NA
abundance: NA
j_gene: TRBJ1-1
CDR3nt: TGTGCCAGCAGCCCTACCCTCGGCGGGGCTTTCTTT
CDR3aa: CASSPTLGGAFF

v_gene: TRBV6-2/TRBV6-3
d_gene: NA
abundance: NA
j_gene: TRBJ2-5
CDR3nt: TGTGCCAGCAGTCCCAGGGTAATAGGTGAGCAGTACTTC
CDR3aa: CASSPRVIGEQYF

v_gene: TRBV20-1
d_gene: NA
abundance: many
j_gene: TRBJ1-2
CDR3nt: TGCAGTGCTAGAGATCCCGGGTTAGCTAACTATGGCTACACCTTC
CDR3aa: CSARDPGLANYGYTF

v_gene: TRBV5-1
d_gene: NA
abundance: few
j_gene: TRBJ1-6
CDR3nt: TGCGCCAGCAGCCCGTATATCGGACCGTCGGCACCCCTCCACTTT
CDR3aa: CASSPYIGPSAPLHF

v_gene: TRBV28
d_gene: NA
abundance: NA
j_gene: TRBJ1-3
CDR3nt: TGTGCCAGCAGTTTAAGGACACTCTCTGGAAACACCATATATTTT
CDR3aa: CASSLRTLSGNTIYF

v_gene: TRBV18
d_gene: NA
abundance: NA
j_gene: TRBJ1-1
CDR3nt: TGTGCCAGCTCACCACGAGGACAAAAAGCTTTCTTT
CDR3aa: CASSPRGQKAFF

v_gene: TRBV29-1
d_gene: TRBD2
abundance: many
j_gene: TRBJ2-3
CDR3nt: TGCAGCGTTGGCAGCGGGGGAACAGATACGCAGTATTTT
CDR3aa: CSVGSGGTDTQYF

v_gene: TRBV2
d_gene: TRBD1
abundance: NA
j_gene: TRBJ2-1
CDR3nt: TGTGCCAGCAGGGATCGGGACAGGGGATATGAGCAGTTCTTC
CDR3aa: CASRDRDRGYEQFF

v_gene: TRBV4-3
d_gene: NA
abundance: few
j_gene: TRBJ2-5
CDR3nt: TGCGCCAGCAGCCAAGTTGTCAGGGTCCAAGAGACCCAGTACTTC
CDR3aa: CASSQVVRVQETQYF

v_gene: TRBV7-7
d_gene: NA
abundance: few
j_gene: TRBJ2-5
CDR3nt: TGTGCCAGCACCAGGGGGGCGGGGGTCCAAGAGACCCAGTACTTC
CDR3aa: CASTRGAGVQETQYF

v_gene: TRBV7-2
d_gene: NA
abundance: few
j_gene: TRBJ2-5
CDR3nt: TGTGCCAGCAGCTTAGGGGCAATGTACCAAGAGACCCAGTACTTC
CDR3aa: CASSLGAMYQETQYF

v_gene: TRBV5-1
d_gene: NA
abundance: NA
j_gene: TRBJ2-3
CDR3nt: TGCGCCAGCAGCTTGGAGGGCAGATTGGCAGATACGCAGTATTTT
CDR3aa: CASSLEGRLADTQYF

v_gene: TRBV6-2/TRBV6-3
d_gene: TRBD2
abundance: NA
j_gene: TRBJ2-7
CDR3nt: TGTGCCAGCAGTGACCCGGGACTACCAACCTACGAGCAGTACTTC
CDR3aa: CASSDPGLPTYEQYF

v_gene: TRBV29-1
d_gene: NA
abundance: few
j_gene: TRBJ2-6
CDR3nt: TGCAGCGTTGAGGGGGCGTCTGGGGCCAACGTCCTGACTTTC
CDR3aa: CSVEGASGANVLTF

v_gene: TRBV6-4
d_gene: NA
abundance: NA
j_gene: TRBJ2-1
CDR3nt: TGTGCCAGCAGTTGGGCACAAAGCAATGAGCAGTTCTTC
CDR3aa: CASSWAQSNEQFF

v_gene: TRBV20-1
d_gene: NA
abundance: NA
j_gene: TRBJ2-3
CDR3nt: TGCAGTGCTACTGCGCCCGGGTTGACAGATACGCAGTATTTT
CDR3aa: CSATAPGLTDTQYF

v_gene: TRBV12-3/TRBV12-4
d_gene: NA
abundance: NA
j_gene: TRBJ2-2
CDR3nt: TGTGCCAGCAGTTTGAGAAGGCCAGCGAACACCGGGGAGCTGTTTTTT
CDR3aa: CASSLRRPANTGELFF

v_gene: TRBV9
d_gene: NA
abundance: NA
j_gene: TRBJ1-6
CDR3nt: TGTGCCAGCAGCGTAGCGGGTAACGTTTCACCCCTCCACTTT
CDR3aa: CASSVAGNVSPLHF

v_gene: TRBV11-3
d_gene: NA
abundance: NA
j_gene: TRBJ1-4
CDR3nt: TGTGCCAGCAGCTTATATGATTACAGGTCAACTTCTAATGAAAAACTGTTTTTT
CDR3aa: CASSLYDYRSTSNEKLFF

v_gene: TRBV3-1
d_gene: NA
abundance: few
j_gene: TRBJ1-6
CDR3nt: TGTGCCAGCAGCCCTTTGTCCATATATTCACCCCTCCACTTT
CDR3aa: CASSPLSIYSPLHF

v_gene: TRBV7-6
d_gene: TRBD2
abundance: NA
j_gene: TRBJ2-4
CDR3nt: TGTGCCAGCAGCTTAGAAGGGCGGGGGGACATTCAGTACTTC
CDR3aa: CASSLEGRGDIQYF

v_gene: TRBV29-1
d_gene: NA
abundance: NA
j_gene: TRBJ1-2
CDR3nt: TGCAGCGTTGTTGCCGGTAATGGCTACACCTTC
CDR3aa: CSVVAGNGYTF

v_gene: TRBV7-2
d_gene: TRBD2
abundance: NA
j_gene: TRBJ2-5
CDR3nt: TGTGCCAGCAGCCCACGATTCGGACTAGCGGGGGGGCAGTACTTC
CDR3aa: CASSPRFGLAGGQYF

v_gene: TRBV29-1
d_gene: TRBD1
abundance: once
j_gene: TRBJ1-2
CDR3nt: TGCAGCGGGCTCGGGACAGGGGGCGATGGCTACACCTTC
CDR3aa: CSGLGTGGDGYTF

v_gene: TRBV5-1
d_gene: NA
abundance: few
j_gene: TRBJ2-3
CDR3nt: TGCGCCAGCAGCCGGGACATCGACACAGATACGCAGTATTTT
CDR3aa: CASSRDIDTDTQYF

v_gene: TRBV2
d_gene: NA
abundance: NA
j_gene: TRBJ2-4
CDR3nt: TGTGTCAGCAGTGTACAAGAACCGAGACTAAACATTCAGTACTTC
CDR3aa: CVSSVQEPRLNIQYF

v_gene: TRBV7-9
d_gene: TRBD2
abundance: NA
j_gene: TRBJ2-1
CDR3nt: TGTGCCAGCAGCCCCACCGCCCTAGCGGGGGGGTTGAATGAGCAGTTCTTC
CDR3aa: CASSPTALAGGLNEQFF

v_gene: TRBV5-1
d_gene: NA
abundance: NA
j_gene: TRBJ2-5
CDR3nt: TGCGCCGGCAGCCGCGCCCTAGGAGGAGAGACCCAGTACTTC
CDR3aa: CAGSRALGGETQYF